The present entry profiles one T cell receptor beta chain with its context. Antigen: not known. This specimen comes from a study of blood T cells in healthy people across ages. Study-level results: Naive T cell percentage and TCR beta diversity correlated strongly. Naive CD4+ cell counts and diversity both ran higher in long-lived than in aged donors. The fall in TCR beta diversity per million T cells was roughly linear with age.

Trimming left V 5 bases short and J 7 bases short, with 12 bases between. Looked up from germline, CDR1 is SGHTA and CDR2 is FQGNSA. The CDR3 sequence is 12 residues long. Extracted total RNA amounted to at least 5.5 micrograms for each sample. The use of a sample-barcoded 5' primer and a J-beta primer mix characterized a second PCR of 7 to 11 cycles. TCRdb independently ran MiXCR on the 5' RACE reads; one entry per CDR3 protein. The data show roughly 2 million distinct CDR3 sequences, 49% seen once. This chain links TRBV7-2 with TRBJ2-7; no reliable D call. The source material was blood. The clonotype was recovered from a woman aged 40 to 50 in good health. This CDR3 reads CASSPSRNEQYF. CDR3 DNA sequence: TGTGCCAGCAGCCCCAGCCGGAATGAGCAGTACTTC. The full variable domain, its missing parts supplied by reference TRBV7-2 and TRBJ2-7, is GAGVSQSPSNKVTEKGKDVELRCDPISGHTALYWYRQSLGQGLEFLIYFQGNSAPDKSGLPSDRFSAERTGGSVSTLTIQRTQQEDSAVYLCASSPSRNEQYFGPGTRLTVT.